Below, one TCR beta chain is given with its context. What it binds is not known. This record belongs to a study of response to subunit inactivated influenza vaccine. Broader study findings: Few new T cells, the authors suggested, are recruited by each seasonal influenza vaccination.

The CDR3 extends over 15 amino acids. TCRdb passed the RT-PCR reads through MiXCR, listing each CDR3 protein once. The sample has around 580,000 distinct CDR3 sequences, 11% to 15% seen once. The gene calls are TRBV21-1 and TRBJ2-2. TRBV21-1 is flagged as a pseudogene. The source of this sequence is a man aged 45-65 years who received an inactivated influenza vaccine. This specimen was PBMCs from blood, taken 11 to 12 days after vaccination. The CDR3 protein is CASSKDTDNTGELFF. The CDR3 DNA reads TGTGCCAGCAGCAAAGACACAGATAACACCGGGGAGCTGTTTTTT.